Described below is a single T cell receptor (beta chain) sequence and its context. Antigen unknown. This entry is derived from a study of shared clonotypes between healthy human individuals. Findings and caveats of the study: Naive CD4 clonotypes overlapped across several donors at around 5%.

CD45RA+ naive and CD45RA-negative memory subsets were separated from CD4+ cells. In replicate PCRs of sorted subsets, 150 to 200 ng DNA, about 30,000 T cell genomes, was used. Original methodology: Junction-only immunoSEQ data arrived without quality scores, meaning filtering differed. Sequencing was performed with immunoSEQ multiplex PCR; in TCRdb, only in-frame clones are kept and a portion is missing. V, J and clone size are taken as reported in that table, and D and trimming were inferred from the DNA itself. Counted here are about 1.4 million clones, approximately 96% occurring once; the ten biggest clones make up roughly 1.2%. The sample comprised naive CD4+ T cells sorted from blood. Subset given: CD45RA+ positively selected. This TCR was sampled from a man aged 25 to 40 in good health.

CDR3 DNA sequence: TGCGCCAGCAGCTTGGTTTCGGGAGGACTTACCTACGAGCAGTACTTC. This gives the protein CASSLVSGGLTYEQYF. The V call is TRBV5-1, the J call TRBJ2-7; TRBD2 aligns across 7 bases. Germline CDR1 reads SGHRS; CDR2 reads YFSETQ. Losses at the gene ends were 0 bases for V and 2 bases for J; bases not matched to a gene: 8. The CDR3 runs to 16 residues.